This T cell receptor (beta chain) emerged from a study of control samples from healthy donors and cancer patients. V gave up 5 bases and J gave up 6 bases; unmatched junction bases: 9. The CDR3 loop spans 14 amino acids. Germline loops: CDR1 SGHRS, CDR2 YFSETQ. Profiled with immunoSEQ multiplex PCR; TCRdb holds only in-frame clones, not every one. Seen here are fewer than 130,000 clones, roughly 90% observed once, and the top ten hold about 3.9%. This chain links TRBV5-1 with TRBJ1-2, with 8 bases lining up with TRBD1. The sequence derives from a woman in her fifties or sixties with lung cancer. The sequenced sample consisted of PBMCs. DNA of the CDR3: TGCGCCAGCAGGGGGACAGGCTCTACTCATGGCTACACCTTC. Translated, it gives CASRGTGSTHGYTF.